This TCR beta chain was recovered during a study of blood T cell repertoires in COVID-19. Study-wide context: Samples representing acute and convalescent COVID-19 were sourced from the United States, Italy and Spain. PBMCs, B-cell-depleted T cells, or T cells were the source of the cDNA or gDNA that made up the material.

The CDR3 is 16 residues long. V trimming: 7 bases; J trimming: 2 bases; junction bases outside the gene matches: 8. Germline V CDR1 and CDR2: SGDLS, YYNGEE. Original analysis: Amplifying reference gene primers gave estimates of nucleated cell counts. Here immunoSEQ multiplex PCR was the method, and the copy in TCRdb shows in-frame clones only, minus some. The V and J calls and clone size were taken over from that table, and D and trimming were inferred from the DNA. The sample includes about 190,000 clones, around 83% of them seen just once. The sequencing input was peripheral blood. The receptor was derived from a woman aged 35 to 49 with acute or convalescent COVID-19. This chain joins TRBV9 and TRBJ2-3; 12 nucleotides agree with TRBD2. Written as DNA, the CDR3 is TGTGCCAGCCGCGGACTAGCGGGGCTGTACACAGATACGCAGTATTTT. Translating it yields CASRGLAGLYTDTQYF.